This TCR beta chain was captured in a study of cytomegalovirus exposure and HLA in healthy donors. Study information: An earlier analysis identified approximately 110 million unique TCR beta sequences in approximately 170 million T cells. Study findings and constraints: The investigators catalogued under 200 TCR beta chains as cytomegalovirus-associated. Only CMV serostatus was available as immune exposure information.

In the PCR, 60 Vbeta and 13 Jbeta primers were used. Authors' methods: Roughly 76 million unique TCR beta chains, around 11 million of them shared, were counted by a later analysis. The assay was immunoSEQ multiplex PCR, and TCRdb's table has in-frame clones only and misses some. Clone size and V and J calls were adopted from that table, with D and trimming inferred from the DNA. Counted here are around 140,000 clones, approximately 79% occurring once; the ten biggest clones make up under 3.5%. As for this clone: The antigen is undetermined.

Trimming left V 2 bases short and J 5 bases short, with 3 bases between. There are 11 residues in the CDR3. Germline CDR1 is SGHRS and CDR2 is YFSETQ. Sequenced input: PBMCs. The TCR sequence derives from a woman in her 30s in good health and CMV-seronegative. J is TRBJ2-3 and V is TRBV5-1, with D hard to call. CDR3 nucleotides: TGCGCCAGCAGCTTTCGAGATACGCAGTATTTT. It codes for CASSFRDTQYF.